Listed below are T cell receptor beta chains from one sample, sequenced in a study of T cell clones after liver transplantation. Using immunoSEQ multiplex PCR, the repertoire was profiled, and TCRdb retains in-frame clones only, with some absent. The sample consists of roughly 80,000 clones, around 78% of them appearing once. Specimen: CD4+ T cells from blood, collected at the 22-month timepoint. Receptors were obtained from a human patient who received a liver transplant. The T cells may come from the graft donor. Each CDR3 is given with its conserved first and last residue. A D gene is named only where the DNA matches it firmly. Some rows mark clone size as missing; the rest say once, few, many or name a class of expanded clone.

- | 12 | TRBJ2-7 | TRBV6-1 | - | TGTGCCAGCGGGCCTCGTTCCTACGAGCAGTACTTC | CASGPRSYEQYF
- | 13 | TRBJ2-5 | TRBV7-3 | few | TGTGCCAGCAGCTCCCGCCATGACGGGACCCAGTACTTC | CASSSRHDGTQYF
- | 14 | TRBJ2-7 | TRBV30 | - | TGTGCCTGGAGTCCCCCGGTCGCAACCTACGAGCAGTACTTC | CAWSPPVATYEQYF
- | 13 | TRBJ2-7 | TRBV28 | - | TGTGCCAGCAGCTTAGGACCCCCTGTCTCGCAGTACTTC | CASSLGPPVSQYF
- | 14 | TRBJ2-5 | TRBV4-1 | - | TGCGCCAGCAGCCAAACAGAGCGTAGAGAGACCCAGTACTTC | CASSQTERRETQYF
TRBD2 | 16 | TRBJ2-2 | TRBV5-1 | few | TGCGCCAGCAGCTTGATGAGCGGGAGTCTTCACGGGGAGCTGTTTTTT | CASSLMSGSLHGELFF
- | 14 | TRBJ1-2 | TRBV4-3 | - | TGCGCCAGCAGCCCGGGAGTAGCCCAACGCGTCTACACCTTC | CASSPGVAQRVYTF
- | 14 | TRBJ2-2 | TRBV2 | once | TGTGCCAGCAATTCGGGAACGAACACCGGGGAGCTGTTTTTT | CASNSGTNTGELFF
- | 14 | TRBJ1-2 | TRBV4-3 | - | TGCGCCAGCAGCCAAGCTTCAGGGGACCATGGCTACACCTTC | CASSQASGDHGYTF
- | 15 | TRBJ1-5 | TRBV9 | - | TGTGCCAGCAGCGTAGAGGGCAGGGCGAATCAGCCCCAGCATTTT | CASSVEGRANQPQHF
- | 10 | TRBJ1-2 | TRBV19 | - | TGTGGTACCGGGGACTATGGCTACACCTTC | CGTGDYGYTF
TRBD1 | 13 | TRBJ2-7 | TRBV11-2 | - | TGTGCCAGCCGGAGGACAGGGTGGAGCGAGCAGTACTTC | CASRRTGWSEQYF
- | 11 | TRBJ2-5 | TRBV5-1 | - | TGCGCCAGTACGTTGCAAGAGACCCAGTACTTC | CASTLQETQYF
- | 15 | TRBJ2-5 | TRBV19 | - | TGTGCCAGTAATCGGGGAGACGGGCTTAGGGAGACCCAGTACTTC | CASNRGDGLRETQYF
- | 14 | TRBJ1-4 | TRBV4-3 | - | TGCGCCAGCAGCCGAGGGACCAATAATGAAAAACTGTTTTTT | CASSRGTNNEKLFF
- | 16 | TRBJ1-6 | TRBV13 | - | TGTGCCAGCAGCTTATTTGACATCTCCTATAATTCACCCCTCCACTTT | CASSLFDISYNSPLHF
- | 14 | TRBJ1-3 | TRBV10-3 | - | TGTGCCATCAGTGAACAGGTCTCTGGAAACACCATATATTTT | CAISEQVSGNTIYF
- | 13 | TRBJ2-7 | TRBV9 | once | TGTGCCAGCAGCGTGTCAGGGCAGGGCGAGCAGTACTTC | CASSVSGQGEQYF
- | 10 | TRBJ2-7 | TRBV5-8 | - | TGTGCCAGCAGCCCCATCGAGCAGTACTTC | CASSPIEQYF
TRBD1 | 14 | TRBJ2-7 | TRBV5-1 | - | TGCGCCAGCAGCTCGGGACAGGGGACTTACGAGCAGTACTTC | CASSSGQGTYEQYF
- | 12 | TRBJ1-6 | TRBV6-6 | few | TGTGCCAGCCGGCAGTATAATTCACCCCTCCACTTT | CASRQYNSPLHF
- | 16 | TRBJ1-5 | TRBV28 | - | TGTGCCAGCAGTTTGGGCAGCCGATATAGCAATCAGCCCCAGCATTTT | CASSLGSRYSNQPQHF
TRBD1 | 14 | TRBJ2-3 | TRBV6-1 | - | TGTGCCAACTCGGACAGGGGAGGAGCAGATACGCAGTATTTT | CANSDRGGADTQYF
- | 16 | TRBJ2-5 | TRBV4-2 | - | TGTGCCAGCAGCCCAGGACTGTCCTTACCGCAAGAGACCCAGTACTTC | CASSPGLSLPQETQYF
- | 16 | TRBJ1-5 | TRBV5-6 | once | TGTGCCAGCAGCTTTAGGGGGGGACCGGAAAATCAGCCCCAGCATTTT | CASSFRGGPENQPQHF
TRBD2 | 15 | TRBJ2-3 | TRBV12-5 | - | TGTGCTAGTGGTGAGCGGGGGGGAGACACAGATACGCAGTATTTT | CASGERGGDTDTQYF
- | 13 | TRBJ2-7 | TRBV27 | - | TGTGCCAGCAGTTTGGGGGCTAATGGGTGGCAGTACTTC | CASSLGANGWQYF
- | 12 | TRBJ2-3 | TRBV18 | - | TGTGCCAGCTCACGGGACCCCGGGGAGCAGTATTTT | CASSRDPGEQYF
- | 15 | TRBJ1-3 | TRBV18 | - | TGTGCCAGCTCACCAATCCGGACCTCTGGAAACACCATATATTTT | CASSPIRTSGNTIYF
- | 14 | TRBJ2-7 | TRBV7-9 | - | TGTGCCAGCAGCTTAGGGACCTTCTCCTACGAGCAGTACTTC | CASSLGTFSYEQYF
- | 16 | TRBJ2-7 | TRBV7-2 | - | TGTGCCAGCAGCCTACGGGCAGGGGAGTCCTCCTACGAGCAGTACTTC | CASSLRAGESSYEQYF
TRBD2 | 14 | TRBJ2-5 | TRBV5-1 | - | TGCGCCAGCAGCGGACAAGCGGGAAGAGAGACCCAGTACTTC | CASSGQAGRETQYF
- | 15 | TRBJ1-2 | TRBV6-1 | - | TGTGCCAGCAGTCTCCTCCAGACGACAGCATATGGCTACACCTTC | CASSLLQTTAYGYTF
- | 16 | TRBJ2-5 | TRBV18 | few | TGTGCCAGCTCTCATGTTGGCTCGGGGGATGGTGAGACCCAGTACTTC | CASSHVGSGDGETQYF
TRBD1 | 16 | TRBJ2-5 | TRBV5-1 | once | TGCGCCAGCAGCTTGCTCCCGACAGGGGGCGGGGAGACCCAGTACTTC | CASSLLPTGGGETQYF
TRBD2 | 14 | TRBJ2-5 | TRBV28 | - | TGTGCCAGCAGTTCGACTAGCGGGAAAGAGACCCAGTACTTC | CASSSTSGKETQYF
TRBD2 | 15 | TRBJ2-1 | TRBV4-3 | - | TGCGCCAGCAGCCAGAGCGGGAGCACCTACAATGAGCAGTTCTTC | CASSQSGSTYNEQFF
- | 14 | TRBJ1-4 | TRBV5-6 | - | TGTGCCAGCAGCCCGGATGCTAAGAATGAAAAACTGTTTTTT | CASSPDAKNEKLFF
- | 13 | TRBJ1-1 | TRBV7-3 | - | TGTGCCAGCAGCAAAGACGGCGACACTGAAGCTTTCTTT | CASSKDGDTEAFF
- | 14 | TRBJ2-2 | TRBV6-4 | - | TGTGCCAGCAGTTTGGATCGGGGGACCGGGGAGCTGTTTTTT | CASSLDRGTGELFF
TRBD1 | 17 | TRBJ1-2 | TRBV10-3 | - | TGTGCCATCAGTGAAAGGACAGGGGGCGCCGCTAACTATGGCTACACCTTC | CAISERTGGAANYGYTF
- | 17 | TRBJ2-1 | TRBV7-2 | - | TGTGCCAGCAGCTCCCGCACGATAGGAAGCTCCTACAATGAGCAGTTCTTC | CASSSRTIGSSYNEQFF
- | 15 | TRBJ2-1 | TRBV4-3 | once | TGCGCCAGCAGCCAAGCCGGCGTCCTTTACAATGAGCAGTTCTTC | CASSQAGVLYNEQFF
TRBD1 | 15 | TRBJ2-7 | TRBV7-9 | - | TGTGCCAGCAGCTTCCGGGGACAGGGGACTTACGAGCAGTACTTC | CASSFRGQGTYEQYF
TRBD2 | 15 | TRBJ2-5 | TRBV7-2 | - | TGTGCCAGCAGCTTATGGGCGGGAGCGGAGGAGACCCAGTACTTC | CASSLWAGAEETQYF
- | 15 | TRBJ1-2 | TRBV6-6 | - | TGTGCCAGCAACTACCCGACAGAGCGAAACGCTGGCTACACCTTC | CASNYPTERNAGYTF
- | 15 | TRBJ2-1 | TRBV4-1 | - | TGCGCCAGCAGTCACCCGGGGGCCGCCTCCAATGAGCAGTTCTTC | CASSHPGAASNEQFF
TRBD2 | 14 | TRBJ2-3 | TRBV29-1 | once | TGCAGCGTTGAACTAGCGGGATCTCCAGATACGCAGTATTTT | CSVELAGSPDTQYF
- | 15 | TRBJ1-2 | TRBV9 | - | TGTGCCAGCAGCGTCCAAAATACGGGACCTCATGGCTACACCTTC | CASSVQNTGPHGYTF
- | 15 | TRBJ2-7 | TRBV28 | few | TGTGCCAGCAGTTTTCAAACGGGACACCCGTACGAGCAGTACTTC | CASSFQTGHPYEQYF
- | 14 | TRBJ2-5 | TRBV7-2 | - | TGTGCCAGCAGCTTACCGGGGGTCGGGGAGACCCAGTACTTC | CASSLPGVGETQYF
- | 15 | TRBJ1-1 | TRBV5-4 | - | TGTGCCAGCAGCCCCCGGACTCAATGGGACACTGAAGCTTTCTTT | CASSPRTQWDTEAFF